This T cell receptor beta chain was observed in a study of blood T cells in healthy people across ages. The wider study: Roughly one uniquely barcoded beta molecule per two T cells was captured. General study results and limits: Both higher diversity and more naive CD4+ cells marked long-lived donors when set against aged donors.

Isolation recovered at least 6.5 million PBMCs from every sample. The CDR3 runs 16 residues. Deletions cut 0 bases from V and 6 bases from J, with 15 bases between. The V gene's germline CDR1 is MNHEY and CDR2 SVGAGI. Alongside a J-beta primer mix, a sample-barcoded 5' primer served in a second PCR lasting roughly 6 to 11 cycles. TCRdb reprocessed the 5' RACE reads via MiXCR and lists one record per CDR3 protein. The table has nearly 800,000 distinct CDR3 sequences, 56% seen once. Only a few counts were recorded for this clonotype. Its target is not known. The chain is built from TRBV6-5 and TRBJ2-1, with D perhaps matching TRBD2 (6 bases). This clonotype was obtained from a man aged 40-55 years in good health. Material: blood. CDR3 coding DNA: TGTGCCAGCAGTTACTCCACCCCCGGAGGGATCAATGAGCAGTTCTTC. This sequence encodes CASSYSTPGGINEQFF.